This entry describes one T cell receptor (beta chain). It has no known antigen specificity. Nothing much larger sits one base from this clone, and base qualities are not available. Taken with the paper, the label for time point translates to: after hematopoietic stem cell transplant. PRAID was characterized by prominent immunodeficiency alongside autoinflammation. Prior to TRB sequencing, T-cell subsets (conventional T cells, CD8+ T cells, regulatory T cells, T follicular helper cells) were sorted. The record originates from a study of stem cell transplantation in POMP-related autoinflammatory disease (dated by TCRdb to 2020 to 2022). For the wider study: It was hypothesized that MHC class I-dependent CD8+ T-cell differentiation and positive selection are impaired by defective thymoproteasomes, resulting in skewing of the TRB repertoire. Before transplant, CD4+ naive T-cell skewing, low CD8+ T-cell proportions, and reduced T-cell cytokine secretion were observed in patients. After transplant, 100% donor engraftment of neutrophils and platelets through one year was shown by DNA chimerism analysis. High-throughput TRB sequencing assessed how POMP deficiency affects T-cell receptor beta repertoire diversity and CDR3 characteristics. The study at large found these results: PRAID patients showed a restricted number of unique TRB V-J gene pairings. In PRAID patients, the trend toward lower diversity and increased clonality reached statistical significance only for regulatory T cells. PRAID patients trended toward lower TRB diversity and higher clonality across all analyzed T-cell subsets.

V loses 7 bases of germline sequence and J loses 4 bases, and the interval between the two ends is 10 bases. CDR1 and CDR2 are drawn from the germline V gene: MDHEN, SYDVKM. Including the terminal cysteine and phenylalanine, the CDR3 comprises 12 residues. Only the CDR3 region is kept as DNA, spanning 36 bases read in frame from base 1. The library was produced with the immunoSEQ multiplex PCR assay. As for the original processing: Repertoire diversity was quantified with Shannon entropy, accounting for clonal size distribution. The Gini-Simpson index (Simpson_1-D) was used to measure inequality in clonotype distribution. This immuneACCESS table, as held by TCRdb, lists in-frame sequences with V and J called but not all clones. Of the missing ones, under half trace to an unresolved V gene in checked studies; the others have no known cause. V, J and clone size are those of that table, while D and trimming were read from the DNA. The sample data list tens of thousands of clones, and approximately 90% of these were observed just once. The ten biggest clones cover 0.5% to 0.85% of the sample.

The source was CD4+ T cells from PBMCs, collected after stem cell transplantation. The receptor comes from a human patient with POMP-related autoinflammation and immune dysregulation (PRAID). Following a transplant, some T lymphocytes may have been derived from the graft donor. The chain was built from TRBV28 and TRBJ1-2; the D gene assignment is ambiguous. In nucleotide form, the sequence is TGTGCCAGCAATAAGGCTATCTATGGCTACACCTTC. This codes for CASNKAIYGYTF.